This TCR beta chain was recorded in a study of shared clonotypes between healthy human individuals. Overall study findings and caveats: Among several donors, roughly 5.4% of naive CD4 clonotypes were found in common. As a rule, naive subsets had a larger estimated richness than memory subsets.

CDR3 size: 16 residues. The J segment lost 7 bases and the V segment lost 0 bases, leaving 3 bases of the junction unmatched. Germline V CDR1 and CDR2: SNHLY, FYNNEI. Comments on this clone: Its antigen is as yet unknown.

It was at deep level that the assay was run. The authors split each subset's genomic DNA evenly across several immunoSEQ plates. The assay was immunoSEQ multiplex PCR, and TCRdb's table has in-frame clones only and misses some. In the table there are around 2.1 million clones, about 93% of which are singletons. Naive CD8 cells lacked CD45RO, underwent positive selection for CCR7 and left out terminally differentiated effector memory CD45RA+ cells. This sequence was found in a man aged 18 to 30 in good health. Some clones in this sample may be carry-over from other donors' samples. The rearrangement joins TRBV2 to TRBJ2-1; 13 nucleotides align to TRBD2. Sequenced material: naive CD8+ T cells from PBMCs. In DNA, the CDR3 is TGTGCCAGCAGTGAAGCGGGACTAGCGGGATCGAATGAGCAGTTCTTC. It specifies CASSEAGLAGSNEQFF.